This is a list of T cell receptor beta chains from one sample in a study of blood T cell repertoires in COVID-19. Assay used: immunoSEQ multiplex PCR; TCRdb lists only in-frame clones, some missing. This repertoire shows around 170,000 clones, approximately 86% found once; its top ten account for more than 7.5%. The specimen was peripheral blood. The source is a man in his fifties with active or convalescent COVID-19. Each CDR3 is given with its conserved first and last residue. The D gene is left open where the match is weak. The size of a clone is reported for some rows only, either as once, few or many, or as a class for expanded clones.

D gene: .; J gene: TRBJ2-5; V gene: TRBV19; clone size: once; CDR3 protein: CASQNRGTNKETQYF; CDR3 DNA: TGTGCCAGCCAAAACAGGGGGACTAATAAAGAGACCCAGTACTTC
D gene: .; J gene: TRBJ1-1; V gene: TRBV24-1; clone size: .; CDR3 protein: CATSDGDRRTEAFF; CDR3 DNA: TGTGCCACCAGTGATGGAGACAGACGCACTGAAGCTTTCTTT
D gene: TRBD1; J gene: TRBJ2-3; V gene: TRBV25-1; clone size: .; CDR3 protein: CASRGGAVTDTQYF; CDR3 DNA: TGTGCCAGCCGAGGGGGCGCTGTTACAGATACGCAGTATTTT
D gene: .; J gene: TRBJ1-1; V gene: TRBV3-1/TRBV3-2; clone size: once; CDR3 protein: CASRAHEAFF; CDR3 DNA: TGTGCCAGCCGCGCGCATGAAGCTTTCTTT
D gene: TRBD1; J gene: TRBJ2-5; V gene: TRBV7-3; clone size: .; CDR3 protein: CASSATGGWAETQYF; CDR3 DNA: TGTGCCAGCAGCGCGACAGGGGGCTGGGCAGAGACCCAGTACTTC
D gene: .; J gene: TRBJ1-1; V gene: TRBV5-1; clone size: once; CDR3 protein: CASSLGSAGDTEAFF; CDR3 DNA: TGCGCCAGCAGCTTGGGAAGTGCAGGGGACACTGAAGCTTTCTTT
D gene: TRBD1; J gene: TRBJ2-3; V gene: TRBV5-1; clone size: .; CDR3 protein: CASSIWTGEDTQYF; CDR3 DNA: TGCGCCAGCAGCATATGGACAGGGGAAGATACGCAGTATTTT
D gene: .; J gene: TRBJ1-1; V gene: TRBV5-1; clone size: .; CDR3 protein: CASSLARSGRAMNTEAFF; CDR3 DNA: TGCGCCAGCAGCTTGGCCCGTTCAGGGAGGGCGATGAACACTGAAGCTTTCTTT
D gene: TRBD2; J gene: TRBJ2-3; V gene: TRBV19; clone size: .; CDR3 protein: CASSISPGTKDTQYF; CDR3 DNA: TGTGCCAGTAGTATTTCCCCCGGGACTAAAGATACGCAGTATTTT
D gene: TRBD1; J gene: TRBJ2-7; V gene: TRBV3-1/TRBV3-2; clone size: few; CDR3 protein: CASSYWGQGYEQYF; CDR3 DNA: TGTGCCAGCAGCTATTGGGGACAGGGCTACGAGCAGTACTTC
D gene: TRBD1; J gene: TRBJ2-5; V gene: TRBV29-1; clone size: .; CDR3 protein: CSAGGTGMRQETQYF; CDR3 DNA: TGCAGCGCTGGAGGGACAGGGATGAGGCAAGAGACCCAGTACTTC
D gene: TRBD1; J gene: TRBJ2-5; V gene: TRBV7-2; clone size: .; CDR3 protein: CASSPLRDRGLDSETQYF; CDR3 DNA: TGTGCCAGCAGCCCCCTACGCGACAGGGGATTAGACAGTGAGACCCAGTACTTC
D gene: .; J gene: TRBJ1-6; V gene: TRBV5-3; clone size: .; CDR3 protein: CARSPGHKRSPLHF; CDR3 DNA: TGTGCCAGAAGCCCAGGACACAAAAGGTCACCCCTCCACTTT
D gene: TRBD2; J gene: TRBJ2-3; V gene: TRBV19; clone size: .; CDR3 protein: CASRRLAGGTSTDTQYF; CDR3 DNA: TGTGCCAGTAGGAGACTAGCGGGGGGGACTAGCACAGATACGCAGTATTTT
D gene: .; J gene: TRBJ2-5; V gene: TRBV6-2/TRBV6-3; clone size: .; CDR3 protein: CASSYSIPGGWETQYF; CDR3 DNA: TGTGCCAGCAGTTACTCGATCCCGGGGGGCTGGGAGACCCAGTACTTC
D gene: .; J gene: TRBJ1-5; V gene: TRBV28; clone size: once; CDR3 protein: CASSLVTANSNQPQHF; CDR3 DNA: TGTGCCAGCAGTTTGGTCACAGCTAATAGCAATCAGCCCCAGCATTTT
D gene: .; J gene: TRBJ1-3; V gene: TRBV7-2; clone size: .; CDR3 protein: CASSIIGQTTGNTIYF; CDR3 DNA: TGTGCCAGCAGCATCATTGGACAGACGACTGGAAACACCATATATTTT
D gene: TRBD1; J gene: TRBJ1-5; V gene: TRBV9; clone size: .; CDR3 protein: CASSVGQNSNQPQHF; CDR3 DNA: TGTGCCAGCAGCGTGGGACAGAATAGCAATCAGCCCCAGCATTTT
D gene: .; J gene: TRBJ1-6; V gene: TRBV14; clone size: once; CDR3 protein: CASSRQRVQGDAYNSPLHF; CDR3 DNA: TGTGCCAGCAGCCGTCAAAGGGTGCAGGGCGACGCCTATAATTCACCCCTCCACTTT
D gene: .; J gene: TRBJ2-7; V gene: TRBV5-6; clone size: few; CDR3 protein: CASSLGYTDEQYF; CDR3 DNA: TGTGCCAGCAGCTTGGGCTATACCGACGAGCAGTACTTC
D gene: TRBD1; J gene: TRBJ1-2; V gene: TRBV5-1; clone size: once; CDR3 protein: CASTGGYGYTF; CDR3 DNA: TGCGCCAGCACAGGGGGCTATGGCTACACCTTC
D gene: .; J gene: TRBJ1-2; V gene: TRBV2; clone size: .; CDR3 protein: CASSENQRTNYGYTF; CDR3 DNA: TGTGCCAGCAGTGAAAACCAGCGGACTAACTATGGCTACACCTTC
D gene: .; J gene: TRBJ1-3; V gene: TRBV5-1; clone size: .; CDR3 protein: CASSLGVSSGNTIYF; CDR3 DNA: TGCGCCAGCAGCTTGGGCGTTAGCTCTGGAAACACCATATATTTT
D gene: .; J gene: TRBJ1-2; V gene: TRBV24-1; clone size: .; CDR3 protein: CATSDSPGVGYTF; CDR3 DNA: TGTGCCACCAGTGATTCCCCAGGGGTCGGCTACACCTTC
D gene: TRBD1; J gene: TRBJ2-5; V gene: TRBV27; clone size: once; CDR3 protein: CASRETGRGETQYF; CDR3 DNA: TGTGCCAGCAGGGAGACAGGGCGCGGAGAGACCCAGTACTTC
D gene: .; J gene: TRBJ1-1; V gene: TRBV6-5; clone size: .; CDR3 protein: CASNIRVAEAFF; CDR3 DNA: TGTGCCAGCAACATCAGGGTCGCTGAAGCTTTCTTT
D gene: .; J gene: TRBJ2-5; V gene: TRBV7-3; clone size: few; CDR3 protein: CASSLGEVETQYF; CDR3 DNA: TGTGCCAGCAGCTTGGGAGAGGTAGAGACCCAGTACTTC
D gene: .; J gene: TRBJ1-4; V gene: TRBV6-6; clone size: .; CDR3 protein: CASRNRDVGYEKLFF; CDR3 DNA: TGTGCCAGCAGGAACAGGGACGTGGGCTATGAAAAACTGTTTTTT
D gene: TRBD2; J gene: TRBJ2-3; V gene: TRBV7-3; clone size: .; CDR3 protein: CASSAGVTDTQYF; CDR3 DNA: TGTGCCAGCTCGGCGGGGGTAACAGATACGCAGTATTTT
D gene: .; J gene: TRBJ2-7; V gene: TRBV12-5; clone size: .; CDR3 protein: CASGLRELGEQYF; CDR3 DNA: TGTGCTAGTGGTTTACGGGAGCTCGGCGAGCAGTACTTC
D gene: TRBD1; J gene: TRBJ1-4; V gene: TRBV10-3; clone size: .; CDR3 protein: CAISEGTGVEEKLFF; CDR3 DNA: TGTGCCATCAGTGAGGGAACAGGGGTAGAAGAAAAACTGTTTTTT
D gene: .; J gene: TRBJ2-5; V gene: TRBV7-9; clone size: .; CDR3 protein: CASSFQLAEETQYF; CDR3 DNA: TGTGCCAGCAGCTTTCAACTAGCAGAGGAGACCCAGTACTTC
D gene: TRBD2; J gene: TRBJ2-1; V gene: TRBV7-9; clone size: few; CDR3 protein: CASSLEWTSGRSYNEQFF; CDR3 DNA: TGTGCCAGCAGCTTAGAGTGGACTAGCGGGAGGTCTTACAATGAGCAGTTCTTC
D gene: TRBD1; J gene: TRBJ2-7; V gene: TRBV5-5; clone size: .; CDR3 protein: CASSQGTGTSHEQYF; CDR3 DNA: TGTGCCAGCAGCCAGGGGACAGGGACCTCCCACGAGCAGTACTTC
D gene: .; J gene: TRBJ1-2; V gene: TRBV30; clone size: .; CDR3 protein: CAWRGVYGYTF; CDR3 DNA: TGTGCCTGGAGAGGAGTCTATGGCTACACCTTC
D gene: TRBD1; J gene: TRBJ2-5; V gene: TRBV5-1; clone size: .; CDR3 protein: CASSLESGQGWETQYF; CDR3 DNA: TGCGCCAGCAGCTTGGAATCGGGACAGGGTTGGGAGACCCAGTACTTC
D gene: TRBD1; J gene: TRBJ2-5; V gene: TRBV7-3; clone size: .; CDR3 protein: CASSFGTGVETQYF; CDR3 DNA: TGTGCCAGCAGCTTTGGGACAGGGGTTGAGACCCAGTACTTC
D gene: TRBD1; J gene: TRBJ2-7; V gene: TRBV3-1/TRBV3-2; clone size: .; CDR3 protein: CASSQSGTGGYEQYF; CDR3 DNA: TGTGCCAGCAGCCAGTCCGGGACAGGGGGATACGAGCAGTACTTC
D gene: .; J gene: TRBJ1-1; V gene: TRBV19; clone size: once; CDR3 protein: CASSILGRINTEAFF; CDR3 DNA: TGTGCCAGTAGTATCTTGGGGCGGATTAACACTGAAGCTTTCTTT
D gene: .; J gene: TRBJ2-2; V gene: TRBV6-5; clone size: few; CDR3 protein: CASSYSGNTGELFF; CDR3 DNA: TGTGCCAGCAGTTACTCGGGCAACACCGGGGAGCTGTTTTTT
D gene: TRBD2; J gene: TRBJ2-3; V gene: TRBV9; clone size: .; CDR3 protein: CASSVGTSGSTDTQYF; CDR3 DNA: TGTGCCAGCAGCGTAGGTACTAGCGGAAGCACAGATACGCAGTATTTT
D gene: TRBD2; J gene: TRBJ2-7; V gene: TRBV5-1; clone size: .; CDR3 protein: CASSLASGGVIAYEQYF; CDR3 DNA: TGCGCCAGCAGCTTGGCTAGCGGGGGGGTGATAGCCTACGAGCAGTACTTC
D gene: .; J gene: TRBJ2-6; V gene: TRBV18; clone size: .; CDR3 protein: CASSPTAGSHPSGANVLTF; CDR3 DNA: TGTGCCAGCTCACCCACCGCGGGCAGTCATCCCTCTGGGGCCAACGTCCTGACTTTC